Reported below is one TCR beta chain. No antigen is known for it. There are no base qualities to consult, and no much larger clone falls within one base. In the germline V gene, CDR1 corresponds to LGHNA and CDR2 to YSLEER. The CDR3, cysteine through phenylalanine, is 15 amino acids long. Of the read, only the CDR3 DNA is kept; its 45 bases are in frame from base 1. V sheds 5 bases and J sheds 4 bases, leaving 17 bases between their ends. This entry is derived from a study of cytomegalovirus exposure and HLA in healthy donors (dated by TCRdb to the late 2010s). Regarding the study in general: In an earlier analysis of around 540 of the donors, under 300 Gb of sequence data and some 120 million unique TCR beta sequences from about 180 million T cells were reported. In a later analysis, previously published TCR beta repertoires from roughly 710 donors were re-analyzed and high-resolution HLA genotyping was added so that TCR occurrence patterns could be studied. About 280 gigabases of sequencing data and about 92 million unique TCR sequences made up an early release that covered 500 to 700 HLA-typed donors. Both class I and class II loci were covered by HLA typing, at four-digit resolution. Donor age, sex, ethnicity and CMV serostatus were compiled alongside the repertoire data. Across some 400 genotyped donors of the cohort, an average of roughly 250,000 unique TCR beta nucleotide sequences per donor were sequenced, and around 19% of those sequences were non-productive. The study was designed to test whether signatures of past pathogen exposure could be identified by cataloging public T cell receptors. Using immunosequencing, the study profiled T cell repertoires from around 680 subjects and related those repertoires to cytomegalovirus serostatus. Genome-wide SNP genotypes for about 55% of the roughly 670 donors were used in a later genetic analysis, which treated that subset as a discovery cohort. A handful of DR-DQ haplotypes were handled as single units for association and clustering because linkage in the cohort was strong. An earlier analysis of some 500 of the donors applied high-throughput TCR beta sequencing to assess whether each TCR beta V gene segment acted as functional or pseudogenic. Of the approximately 400 genotyped donors, 65% to 90% were placed in the genetic ancestry cluster associated with self-reported Caucasian donors. Rather than using new phenotypic data, the later analysis identified candidate immune exposures from TCR beta sequences and from how often those sequences occurred across donors. The number of typed donors differed by locus: about 620-640 for A, B, C, DRB1 and DQB1; roughly 510 for DQA1; approximately 600 for DPA1; and around 470 for DPB1. Besides the first cohort of approximately 710 subjects, a separate validation cohort made up of 120 or so different subjects was used. To predict cytomegalovirus infection status, the study combined high-throughput TCR immunosequencing, statistical association of individual TCRs with disease status, and machine learning. Every repertoire in the discovery cohort had been generated on one and the same sequencing platform. The investigation overall reported the following: Across donors, most TCR sequences were observed very rarely, whereas some public TCRs were present in many individuals. A later analysis found that TCR association rates varied across HLA loci, with DRB1 alleles showing the most associated TCRs and HLA-C alleles the fewest. The 87-base-pair reads could not distinguish some IMGT-functional V segments, including TRBV6-2 and TRBV6-3, so those segments were excluded. Only TCR beta chains were sequenced in this cohort, and the absence of alpha or paired-chain data limited detectable features. The classifier was reported to diagnose cytomegalovirus status with high specificity and sensitivity in both the original cohort and the validation cohort. A further reported finding was that TCR beta sequences accurately predicted the HLA-A and HLA-B alleles for most subjects in the first cohort. In a later analysis, several top co-occurrence clusters were reported to appear linked to parvovirus B19, influenza, CMV and Epstein-Barr virus. Correlated functional status among segregating V segments might reflect linkage disequilibrium, but an unknown experimental factor could not be ruled out. In a later analysis, most CMV-associated TCR beta chains were found to appear HLA-restricted, with HLA associations seemingly driven largely by CMV exposure. According to a later genetic analysis, donors in an Asian-associated ancestry cluster had fewer N-insertions in productive TCRs than the roughly 670-donor mean. Because counts were too low, more than 15 rarely observed V segments, including chromosome 9 orphons, were excluded from the earlier analysis of 587 of the donors. Because HLA typing was unavailable for some donors at each locus, only the typed subset was used in association tests. CMV serostatus was the only immune exposure information available for the cohort. In vitro tests confirmed that a few of the cytomegalovirus-associated TCR beta chains recognize cytomegalovirus antigens. Sequencing depth was assumed to be roughly uniform across donors in the presence/absence analyses, though that assumption may not hold. When HLA alleles, especially DR and DQ, strongly co-occurred, TCR associations were difficult to assign to individual alleles. An association between a missense DCLRE1C variant and V-gene and J-gene trimming of TCR beta chains was found in a later genetic analysis and replicated in an independent cohort. A cluster of highly shared sequence variants was judged likely to represent a technical artifact of the sequencing pipeline. In a later analysis, 16,951 TCR beta sequences were associated with specific HLA alleles at a false discovery rate of 0.05. A later analysis found that HLA-associated TCR beta chains were more clonally expanded and had lower generation probabilities than equally common non-associated chains. According to the authors, the approach could potentially be generalized to other disease states and immunological phenotypes. In an earlier analysis of fewer than 700 of the donors, most TCR beta V segments appeared in productive rearrangements about 90% or about 30% of the time, broadly matching IMGT annotations. A total of about 150 TCR beta chains were listed by the study as associated with cytomegalovirus.

In total, roughly 670 healthy bone marrow donors made up the cohort. All cohort members were sampled while nominally healthy, although unrecorded immune exposures were likely present. The donor tested CMV seronegative and was one of the 352 seronegative cohort members. A peripheral blood sample was provided by each donor, and peripheral blood mononuclear cells were used for TCR beta sequencing. Genomic DNA extraction from the blood cell samples was performed with the Qiagen DNeasy Blood Extraction Kit. The method behind the library was the immunoSEQ multiplex PCR assay. For the multiplex PCR, a mixture combining 60 forward primers for TCR Vbeta segments and 13 reverse primers for TCR Jbeta segments was used. Amplification of the CDR3 region of rearranged TCR beta genes was performed with a multiplex PCR assay on genomic DNA. Amplified TCR beta libraries were sequenced as 87-base-pair reads on the Illumina HiSeq System. In the original analysis: A later analysis tallied 75 million to 95 million unique TCR beta chains across the 700 or so repertoires, and about 12 million of those chains were shared by two or more donors. A nearest-neighbor algorithm error-corrected the raw reads and collapsed the reads into unique sequences, merging closely related sequences to remove PCR and sequencing errors. To assign V, D and J gene segments, CDR3 sequences were aligned to IMGT reference sequences. For a sequence to be retained, a match of at least six nucleotides to both a V gene segment and a J gene segment was required. A rearrangement counted as productive if the CDR3 had no stop codons and remained in frame with V and J, and every other rearrangement counted as non-productive. CDR3 was defined according to IMGT convention as the region running from the second conserved V-encoded cysteine to the conserved J-encoded phenylalanine. The earlier analysis of 500 to 600 of the donors excluded sequences that lacked an unambiguous match to a single V gene segment. In an earlier analysis of 450 to 750 of the donors, a V segment was called functional when productive rearrangements were above 56.7%, and segregating when the standard deviation between donors exceeded 5%. A statistical classification framework was developed to diagnose cytomegalovirus status using the catalog of TCR beta chain sequences. V and J gene assignment, in a later analysis, came from comparing TCR nucleotide sequences with IMGT/GENE-DB human TR gene sequences. Using the TCRdist pipeline, a later analysis assigned CDR3 sequences along with most-parsimonious VDJ recombination scenarios. In a later analysis, every TCR beta chain was defined by the combination of its CDR3 amino acid sequence and its V-gene family, and reads without a unique V-gene family were dropped. To address suspected cross-contamination and a sequencing artifact, a later analysis removed under 600 highly shared, low-generation-probability nucleotide sequences. In a later analysis, a clonal expansion index for each public chain was calculated from normalized within-repertoire ranks of inferred template counts. Generation probabilities in a later analysis came from a VDJ recombination model fitted to out-of-frame rearrangements, and those results were checked against IGoR. A later analysis scored TCR-TCR, TCR-HLA and TCR-CMV co-occurrence with hypergeometric tests, applying a repertoire-size bias correction to TCR pairs. To estimate false discovery rates, a later analysis permuted the HLA or CMV assignments 20 times. In a later analysis, co-occurring TCRs were grouped using DBSCAN, and TCRdist sequence similarity was added for clustering within HLA-allele-positive subsets. For co-occurrence clustering, repertoires with fewer than 30,000 or more than 120,000 public chains were excluded, along with several repertoires with anomalous nucleotide sharing. TCRdb took over this immuneACCESS table, retaining in-frame rearrangements with V and J assigned. Such tables are incomplete; in checked studies, under half of the missing clones stem from an unresolved V gene, and the remainder is unexplained. From that table come the V and J calls and clone size; the DNA was used to work out D and trimming. A total of fewer than 80,000 clones appear in this sample, less than 80% of them only once. The top ten constitute about 2.3% of the sample.

The chain is assembled from TRBV4-3 and TRBJ2-5; the D region possibly corresponds to TRBD2 (6 bases align). The TCR was taken from a man under 40 in good health and CMV-seronegative. The specimen sequenced was PBMCs. The CDR3 here reads CASSWPRRGGETQYF. At the DNA level, the sequence is TGCGCCAGCAGCTGGCCTCGGAGGGGAGGAGAGACCCAGTACTTC.